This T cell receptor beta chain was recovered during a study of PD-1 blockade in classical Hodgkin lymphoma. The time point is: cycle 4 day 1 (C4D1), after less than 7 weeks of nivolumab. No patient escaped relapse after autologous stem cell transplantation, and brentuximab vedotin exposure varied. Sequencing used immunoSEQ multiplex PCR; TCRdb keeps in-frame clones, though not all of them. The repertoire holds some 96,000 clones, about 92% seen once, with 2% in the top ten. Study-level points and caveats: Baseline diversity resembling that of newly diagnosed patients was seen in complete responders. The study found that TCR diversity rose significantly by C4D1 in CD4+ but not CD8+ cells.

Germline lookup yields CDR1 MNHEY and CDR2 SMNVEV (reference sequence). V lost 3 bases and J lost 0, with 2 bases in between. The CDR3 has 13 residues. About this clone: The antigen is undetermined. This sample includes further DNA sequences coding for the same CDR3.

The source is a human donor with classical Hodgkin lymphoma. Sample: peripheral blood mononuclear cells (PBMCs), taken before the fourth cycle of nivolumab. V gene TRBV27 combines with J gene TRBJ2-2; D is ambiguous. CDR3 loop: CASSFANTGELFF. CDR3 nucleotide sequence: TGTGCCAGCAGTTTTGCGAACACCGGGGAGCTGTTTTTT.